Each of the 32 T cell receptor beta chains below was sequenced from the same sample in a study of OX40 agonist ivuxolimab in advanced cancers. Generated by immunoSEQ multiplex PCR, the TCRdb table keeps only in-frame clones and is missing some. Of more than 40,000 clones in the sample, approximately 80% were seen once. Here the sequenced sample was CD4+ or CD8+ T cells sorted from blood, taken in a trial of the OX40 agonist ivuxolimab. The receptor set was obtained from an adult with an advanced solid tumor such as melanoma, head and neck, liver or kidney cancer.

The chain joins TRBV5-4 to TRBJ1-1, with D unresolved. Germline CDR1 reads SGHNT; CDR2 reads YYREEE (reference sequence). The CDR3 spans 14 residues. Trimming pared 0 bases from V and 1 base from J, leaving 7 bases between. DNA of the CDR3: TGTGCCAGCAGCTTGGTTCGGGGGAACACTGAAGCTTTCTTT. Its translation: CASSLVRGNTEAFF.

This clone was found once. The chain recombines TRBV19 with TRBJ1-5, with D perhaps matching TRBD1 (5 bases). Germline CDR1 and CDR2: LNHDA and SQIVND (reference sequence). Trimming took off 7 bases at V and 0 bases at J, with 16 bases between the two ends. The CDR3 runs 16 residues. CDR3 region: CASTRVRDYSNQPQHF. As DNA, the CDR3 is TGTGCCAGTACCCGAGTCAGGGACTATAGCAATCAGCCCCAGCATTTT.

This clone was seen more than once but under ten times. The chain links TRBV5-1 to TRBJ1-2, with 12 bases fitting TRBD1. CDR3 length: 14 amino acids. With 5 bases clipped from V and 7 bases from J, the junction kept 6 bases outside the gene matches. Germline-derived CDR1 and CDR2 are SGHRS and YFSETQ. The CDR3 is CASRLGTGGRGYTF. For the CDR3, the DNA is TGCGCCAGCAGGCTTGGGACAGGGGGCCGTGGCTACACCTTC.

This chain connects TRBV5-5 to TRBJ1-4; TRBD1 aligns across 8 bases. The germline V gene has CDR1 SGHKS and CDR2 YYEKEE (reference sequence). Trimming cost V 3 bases and J 4 bases; bases outside gene matches: 5. The CDR3 runs to 15 residues. CDR3 coding DNA: TGTGCCAGCAGCTGGAGACAGGGGCATAATGAAAAACTGTTTTTT. Translation gives CASSWRQGHNEKLFF.

The CDR3 coding sequence is TGCAGCGCCTCCGACGGTAGAACACGAGCTTTCTTT. As protein: CSASDGRTRAFF. The chain has TRBV29-1 and TRBJ1-1; D is unresolved. The CDR3 loop spans 12 amino acids. Germline loops: CDR1 SQVTM, CDR2 ANQGSEA. The V end was cut by 7 bases, the J end by 10 bases, with 19 bases between.

This clone showed up just a few times. The V call is TRBV28, the J call TRBJ1-2; a possible D gene is TRBD1 (5 bases). Germline V lookup: CDR1 MDHEN, CDR2 SYDVKM. Deletions cut 8 bases from V and 4 bases from J, with 11 bases between. This CDR3 contains 12 residues. The CDR3 protein is CASQGPGYGYTF. For the CDR3, the DNA is TGTGCCAGCCAGGGTCCTGGCTATGGCTACACCTTC.

As regards this clone: Other nucleotide sequences in the sample specify the same CDR3. V gene TRBV5-1 combines with J gene TRBJ2-7; TRBD2 matches at 7 bases. This CDR3 contains 14 residues. Germline CDR1 reads SGHRS; CDR2 reads YFSETQ. J lost 1 base, V lost 1 base, and 2 bases had no gene match. CDR3 in amino acids: CASSLRGESYEQYF. The DNA for the CDR3 is TGCGCCAGCAGCTTGCGGGGGGAATCCTACGAGCAGTACTTC.

This chain uses TRBV6-1 with TRBJ2-1; TRBD2 matches 9 bases. The CDR3 runs to 13 residues. With 10 bases clipped from V and 5 bases from J, the junction kept 6 bases outside the gene matches. Germline V gene data show CDR1 as MNHNS and CDR2 as SASEGT. The CDR3 sequence: CATGTSYNNEQFF. CDR3 nucleotide sequence: TGTGCCACCGGGACTAGCTATAACAATGAGCAGTTCTTC.

The chain joins TRBV29-1 to TRBJ1-1; TRBD1 might be the D (6 bases). The CDR3 has 15 amino acids. Germline values: CDR1 SQVTM, CDR2 ANQGSEA. Trimming took 2 bases from V and 1 from J, leaving 14 bases between them. The chain's CDR3 is CSVEPPSTGNTEAFF. The CDR3 bases are TGCAGCGTTGAACCCCCGTCGACAGGGAACACTGAAGCTTTCTTT. Together with reference TRBV29-1 and TRBJ1-1, the CDR3 gives the full variable domain: SAVISQKPSRDICQRGTSLTIQCQVDSQVTMMFWYRQQPGQSLTLIATANQGSEATYESGFVIDKFPISRPNLTFSTLTVSNMSPEDSSIYLCSVEPPSTGNTEAFFGQGTRLTVV.

The chain carries TRBV9 and TRBJ2-2; D is possibly TRBD2 (6 bases). Germline CDR1 reads SGDLS; CDR2 reads YYNGEE. The CDR3 totals 14 residues. The V and J ends lost 0 bases and 6 bases respectively, with 9 bases between them. The CDR3 sequence is CASSVVGGPGELFF. The DNA for the CDR3 is TGTGCCAGCAGCGTAGTGGGGGGACCCGGGGAGCTGTTTTTT.

The gene calls are TRBV27 and TRBJ2-7; 14 bases align to TRBD2. The CDR3 has 16 residues. The V gene's germline CDR1 is MNHEY and CDR2 SMNVEV (reference sequence). Germline trimming cut 3 bases from V and 6 bases from J; bases unmatched to any gene: 7. The CDR3 coding sequence is TGTGCCAGCAGTTTCAATCTGGGACTAGCGGGAGCCGAGCAGTACTTC. Its protein is CASSFNLGLAGAEQYF.

J is TRBJ1-1 and V is TRBV5-8; TRBD1 is a possible D gene (5 bases). Germline V CDR1 and CDR2: SGHTS, YDEGEE. This CDR3 contains 15 residues. With 4 bases removed from V and 5 bases from J, the gap between germline ends came to 18 bases. This chain's CDR3 is CASSHSLGVRTEAFF. DNA for the CDR3: TGTGCCAGCAGCCATTCTCTAGGGGTTCGTACTGAAGCTTTCTTT.

DNA for the CDR3: TGCGCCAGCAGTGAGTCGTTGAGCACAGATACGCAGTATTTT. This encodes CASSESLSTDTQYF. The V and J genes are TRBV10-1 and TRBJ2-3; D is ambiguous. This CDR3 comprises 14 residues. Trimming removed 0 bases from V and 0 bases from J, with 4 bases in between. Germline V lookup: CDR1 WNHNN, CDR2 SYGVQD (reference sequence).

The chain recombines TRBV28 with TRBJ2-7, with D perhaps given as TRBD1 or TRBD2 (5 bases each). Per the germline V gene, CDR1 is MDHEN and CDR2 is SYDVKM. The CDR3 has 15 residues. Trimming removed 5 bases at V and 2 bases at J, with 16 bases between. CDR3 region: CASSAPGTGTYEQYF. The CDR3 nucleotides read TGTGCCAGCAGTGCACCAGGGACGGGGACCTACGAGCAGTACTTC.

This clone was counted between two and nine times. The chain joins TRBV2 to TRBJ1-2, with TRBD1 as a possible D gene (6 bases). Germline CDR1 SNHLY, CDR2 FYNNEI. V shed 7 bases and J shed 6 bases, with 18 bases lying between them. The CDR3 length is 14 residues. CDR3: CASTFSGRGNGYTF. CDR3 nucleotide sequence: TGTGCCAGCACGTTTAGCGGCAGGGGTAATGGCTACACCTTC.

This clone was seen just once. The chain has TRBV6-6 and TRBJ1-2, with a possible D match to TRBD1 (5 bases). This CDR3 comprises 13 residues. CDR1 is MNHNY, CDR2 SVGAGI, per germline (reference sequence). Trimming left V 7 bases short and J 7 bases short, with 16 bases between. The CDR3 bases are TGTGCCAGCACCCAGGGCGGCGGGGGTGGCTACACCTTC. Amino acid sequence: CASTQGGGGGYTF.

The chain uses TRBV5-1 and TRBJ1-2; a possible D gene is TRBD1 (6 bases). Germline loops: CDR1 SGHRS, CDR2 YFSETQ. The V end was cut by 6 bases, the J end by 4 bases, with 25 bases between. The CDR3 is 17 amino acids. CDR3 nucleotide sequence: TGCGCCAGCAAAATTACCTGGTGGCAGGGGTTGAGCTATGGCTACACCTTC. Encoded protein: CASKITWWQGLSYGYTF.

The V and J genes are TRBV20-1 and TRBJ2-1; 8 nucleotides line up with TRBD2. There are 11 residues in the CDR3. CDR1 is DFQATT and CDR2 is SNEGSKA in the germline V gene (reference sequence). Unmatched junction bases numbered 3, after V lost 7 bases and J lost 7 bases. CDR3 coding DNA: TGCAGTGAAGCTAGCGGGAATGAGCAGTTCTTC. Translation: CSEASGNEQFF.

The rearrangement uses TRBV4-1 and TRBJ2-7; D unclear. The V end was cut by 4 bases, the J end by 0 bases, with 13 bases between. Germline assignment: CDR1 MGHRA and CDR2 YSYEKL. There are 15 residues in the CDR3. CDR3: CASSPEFEDSYEQYF. Here the CDR3 DNA reads TGCGCCAGCAGCCCGGAATTCGAGGACTCCTACGAGCAGTACTTC.

The chain joins TRBV7-3 to TRBJ1-5, with TRBD1 as a possible D gene (6 bases). The germline V and J ends were trimmed by 2 bases and 4 bases, with 12 bases remaining between them. Germline CDR1 reads SGHTA; CDR2 reads FQGTGA. The CDR3 has 15 amino acids. The CDR3 DNA follows: TGTGCCAGCAGCTTAGTGACAGGATCTAATCAGCCCCAGCATTTT. It encodes CASSLVTGSNQPQHF.

This clone is a singleton in its sample. Other DNA sequences of this sample code for an identical CDR3. The CDR3 loop reads CASSISGSGANVLTF. Written as DNA, the CDR3 is TGTGCCAGTAGTATTTCGGGCTCTGGGGCCAACGTCCTGACTTTC. V usage is TRBV19 and J usage is TRBJ2-6; D is unresolved. Trimming left V 3 bases short and J 0 bases short, with 6 bases between. The CDR3 length is 15 residues. Germline V gene sequence: CDR1 LNHDA, CDR2 SQIVND (reference sequence).

Worth noting for this clone: A read error may produce the germline difference seen at one junction end. The chain combines TRBV6-5 with TRBJ2-7; D might be TRBD2 (5 bases). Germline CDR1 MNHEY, CDR2 SVGAGI. This CDR3 comprises 14 residues. CDR3 sequence: CASSIPGPGYAQYF. The CDR3 region has the DNA TGTGCCAGCAGTATACCAGGACCGGGGTACGCGCAGTACTTC.

The chain uses TRBV28 and TRBJ1-2; no firm D call. From germline, CDR1 is MDHEN and CDR2 SYDVKM. V lost 5 bases and J lost 8, with 9 bases in between. The CDR3 length is 11 residues. This chain's CDR3 is CASSPGLGYTF. CDR3 nucleotide sequence: TGTGCCAGCAGTCCCGGGCTGGGCTACACCTTC.

This clone was seen a few times. The rearrangement uses TRBV5-1 and TRBJ2-7; the D is unclear. Trimming left V 4 bases short and J 3 bases short, with 11 bases between. Germline V CDR1 and CDR2: SGHRS, YFSETQ. This CDR3 region has 13 residues. The CDR3 DNA sequence: TGCGCCAGCAGCCTACCGGTGGACTACGAGCAGTACTTC. This encodes CASSLPVDYEQYF.

The CDR3 reads CAWSEVGWRFF. The CDR3, as DNA: TGTGCCTGGAGTGAGGTAGGCTGGCGGTTCTTC. This chain connects TRBV30 to TRBJ2-1; D remains ambiguous. The CDR3 covers 11 residues. CDR1 is GTSNPN and CDR2 is SVGIG in the germline V gene (reference sequence). The ends were cut back, 1 base at V and 15 bases at J, with 13 bases in the middle.

The sample holds one count of this clone. This chain uses TRBV5-5 with TRBJ2-3; D might be TRBD1 (5 bases). Trimming removed 6 bases at V and 1 base at J, with 6 bases between. Looked up from germline, CDR1 is SGHKS and CDR2 is YYEKEE (reference sequence). CDR3 length equals 12 residues. The CDR3 here is CASTQGTDTQYF. Written as DNA, the CDR3 is TGTGCCAGCACACAGGGCACAGATACGCAGTATTTT.

The chain is built from TRBV5-6 and TRBJ2-3; tentative D call: TRBD1 (5 bases). The V end lost 0 bases, the J end lost 5 bases, and 13 bases lay between the germline ends. The CDR3 contains 15 residues. The germline CDR1 and CDR2 sequences are SGHDT and YYEEEE. CDR3 in amino acids: CASSLARQGRDTQYF. CDR3 in DNA: TGTGCCAGCAGCTTGGCCAGGCAGGGAAGAGATACGCAGTATTTT.

This clone was observed a few times. At the DNA level, this CDR3 is encoded by other sequences in the same sample as well. This chain uses TRBV30 with TRBJ2-3, with 11 nucleotides matching TRBD2. Per germline, CDR1 GTSNPN and CDR2 SVGIG (reference sequence). V lost 1 base to trimming and J lost 4 bases; unmatched junction nucleotides: 7. This CDR3 spans 16 amino acids. Here the CDR3 DNA reads TGTGCCTGGAGTGCCCCGACTAGCGGGAATTCAGATACGCAGTATTTT. Its protein is CAWSAPTSGNSDTQYF. The complete variable domain, with remaining parts taken from reference TRBV30 and TRBJ2-3, reads SQTIHQWPATLVQPVGSPLSLECTVEGTSNPNLYWYRQAAGRGLQLLFYSVGIGQISSEVPQNLSASRPQDRQFILSSKKLLLSDSGFYLCAWSAPTSGNSDTQYFGPGTRLTVL.

This chain links TRBV5-1 with TRBJ1-1; 8 bases fit TRBD1. CDR3 length: 11 residues. Germline lookup yields CDR1 SGHRS and CDR2 YFSETQ. The trim removed 4 bases at V and 8 bases at J, leaving 1 base unmatched. The CDR3 reads CASSRTGEAFF. The CDR3 DNA follows: TGCGCCAGCAGCCGGACAGGGGAAGCTTTCTTT.

The genes are TRBV5-1 and TRBJ2-6; TRBD1 agrees at 10 bases. Germline CDR1 and CDR2: SGHRS and YFSETQ. The CDR3 spans 21 residues. Losses at the gene ends were 2 bases for V and 1 base for J; bases not matched to a gene: 15. CDR3 protein: CASSFLIPGQGIRSGANVLTF. Here the CDR3 DNA reads TGCGCCAGCAGCTTCCTTATTCCGGGACAGGGGATTAGGTCTGGGGCCAACGTCCTGACTTTC.

The chain carries TRBV4-1 and TRBJ1-2; D is perhaps TRBD1 (5 bases). This CDR3 has 14 residues. The germline CDR1 and CDR2 sequences are MGHRA and YSYEKL. V was cut by 0 bases and J by 4 bases, with 9 bases left in between. The chain's CDR3 is CASSQEGQIYGYTF. The CDR3 bases are TGCGCCAGCAGCCAAGAGGGGCAGATCTATGGCTACACCTTC.

V is TRBV27 and J is TRBJ1-4; D is perhaps TRBD1 (6 bases). V was trimmed by 5 bases and J by 12 bases, leaving 22 bases between them. The germline CDR1 and CDR2 sequences are MNHEY and SMNVEV (reference sequence). The CDR3 runs to 15 residues. DNA of the CDR3: TGTGCCAGCAGTCTACAGGGTACCTGGAATGAGCAACTGTTTTTT. Protein product: CASSLQGTWNEQLFF.